The TCR beta chain under discussion was sequenced for a study of Ad26.COV2.S vaccination and SARS-CoV-2 variants (dated by TCRdb to the early 2020s). With respect to the entire study: Donors in the vaccine arm were drawn from COV1001, a multicentre, randomized, double-blind, placebo-controlled phase I-IIa trial testing Ad26.COV2.S in healthy adults. A total of some 30 samples were included in the TCR-sequenced set, comprising around 19 Ad26.COV2.S vaccine recipients, 5 placebo recipients and 8 SARS-CoV-2 convalescent individuals. The specificity and breadth of SARS-CoV-2-reactive T cell receptors after Ad26.COV2.S vaccination were assessed by TCRbeta repertoire sequencing. Trial participants were randomized into five groups of five: low-dose or high-dose Ad26.COV2.S given once or twice, or placebo on both occasions. Investigators did not know the trial group allocation while performing experiments and assessing outcomes. Ad26.COV2.S was given intramuscularly at 5x10^10 or 1x10^11 viral particles, as a single shot or as two shots 56 days apart. What the study reported, not specific to this receptor: After vaccination, substantial breadth of spike-specific CD8+ and CD4+ T cell responses was reported. The study was not powered for comparison of responses between vaccine doses or regimens. Higher spike-specific TCR breadth was observed in Ad26.COV2.S recipients than in placebo recipients (P = 0.0014). Vaccine and placebo recipients had similar non-spike TCR breadth, a finding consistent with the vaccine containing only spike. The authors noted that total T cell responses may have been underestimated by the TCR breadth and depth analyses.

TCRbeta CDR3 regions were sequenced with the immunoSEQ Assay. After extraction, genomic DNA underwent amplification by bias-controlled multiplex PCR, followed by high-throughput sequencing. On the study's bioinformatics: To quantify the absolute abundance of every unique TCRbeta CDR3 region, sequences were collapsed and filtered. T cell fraction was estimated by normalization of TCRbeta template counts to usable DNA, with usable DNA being measured through amplification of reference genes present in all nucleated cells. Repertoire TCRs were annotated as SARS-CoV-2-specific when V gene, CDR3 amino acid sequence and J gene were exactly matched to a known reactive TCR set. MIRA supplied the reference SARS-CoV-2 TCR set, which was filtered for enrichment in COVID-19-positive ImmuneCODE repertoires so that public or cross-reactive TCRs were removed. Based on the MIRA antigens, annotated TCRs were further analysed at the level of specific ORF or position within ORF. Breadth was defined as annotated unique rearrangements over total unique productive rearrangements; depth was the summed frequency of those rearrangements. Two-sided Wilcoxon rank-sum tests were applied when comparing TCR breadth between groups. The table was pulled from immuneACCESS by TCRdb, which kept in-frame rearrangements only. Such tables lose some clones; where checked, under half of the loss comes from unresolved V genes, and the rest has no known cause. Clone size and V and J calls were adopted from that table, with D and trimming inferred from the DNA. In all, the sample holds around 320,000 clones, and around four fifths of those were seen once. Approximately 2% of the sample is taken by the ten largest.

Remarks on this clone: No antigen is known for it. Per-nucleotide qualities are absent, and no much larger clonotype sits a single base away.

Based on the germline V gene (reference sequence), the CDR1 and CDR2 sequences are LGHDT and YNNKEL. Deletion took 4 bases off V and 6 bases off J, with a span of 10 bases between the germline ends. From its cysteine to its phenylalanine, the CDR3 spans 14 amino acids. CDR3 DNA only is kept here, 42 bases in frame from base 1. The treatment or condition label on this specimen signifies: roughly 18 received Ad26.COV2.S at low or high dose, single or two shots; several received placebo; per-sample allocation not given. For vaccine and placebo recipients, repertoires were sequenced using samples collected on day 63 after the first injection. In Cohort 1b, 20 to 25 adults aged 18-55 years were enrolled at a single site in Boston, USA, between 29 July and 7 August 2020. Ad26.COV2.S was a replication-incompetent adenovirus type 26 vector expressing a prefusion-stabilized SARS-CoV-2 spike protein from the original Wuhan strain.

The rearranged segments are TRBV3-1 (or the pseudogene TRBV3-2) and TRBJ1-6; there is no confident call for the D gene. Here the sequenced sample was peripheral blood, taken in a trial of Ad26.COV2.S vaccine versus placebo. The source of this sequence is a person aged 18-60 years who received the Ad26.COV2.S COVID-19 vaccine or a placebo. The CDR3 region has the sequence CASSPSGRNSPLHF. The DNA sequence is as follows: TGTGCCAGCAGCCCCTCGGGCCGTAATTCACCCCTCCACTTT.